Listed here are 18 T cell receptor beta chains from one sample, sequenced in a study of long-term antiretroviral therapy in people with HIV. At survey level, the immunoSEQ assay was run in its v3.0 version. Method: immunoSEQ multiplex PCR; TCRdb's copy keeps in-frame clones and lacks some. The sample holds 20,000 or so clones, approximately 81% seen once. This sample comprised unsorted PBMCs, obtained 1.9 years after starting antiretroviral therapy. These receptors were taken from a woman aged 45-65 years with HIV.

This sequence joins TRBV7-9 and TRBJ1-2, with TRBD1 as a possible D gene (6 bases). V was pared by 3 bases and J by 3 bases, with 11 bases between. This CDR3 region has 14 residues. Germline V CDR1 and CDR2: SEHNR, FQNEAQ (reference sequence). The CDR3 reads CASSLQGSDYGYTF. In nucleotides, the CDR3 is TGTGCCAGCAGCTTGCAGGGGTCGGACTATGGCTACACCTTC.

The genes are TRBV5-1 and TRBJ1-2, with unresolved D. V dropped 0 bases and J dropped 6 bases, with 12 bases sitting between them. The CDR3 consists of 14 residues. Per the germline V gene, CDR1 is SGHRS and CDR2 is YFSETQ. In nucleotides, the CDR3 is TGCGCCAGCAGCTTGGGGGAGGCGGGAGATGGCTACACCTTC. As protein: CASSLGEAGDGYTF.

This clone showed up just a few times. This chain joins TRBV7-7 and TRBJ2-2; the match to TRBD1 covers 7 bases. This CDR3 is 13 amino acids long. V gave up 5 bases and J gave up 7 bases; unmatched junction bases: 4. CDR1 and CDR2 (germline): SSHAT, FNYEAQ (reference sequence). In nucleotides, the CDR3 is TGTGCCAGCAGCCTCAACAGGGGCGGGGAGCTGTTTTTT. This sequence encodes CASSLNRGGELFF.

The CDR3 is CASSLSGEVEAFF. CDR3 bases: TGTGCCAGCTCATTGAGTGGGGAGGTTGAGGCTTTCTTT. The genes are TRBV18 and TRBJ1-1; no reliable D call. Trimming pared 5 bases from V and 11 bases from J, leaving 18 bases between. The germline V gene has CDR1 KGHSH and CDR2 LQKENI. The CDR3 contains 13 residues.

The DNA of the CDR3 is TGTGCCAGCACACCTTTGGGGGGCCCCAGTAGCCTCTCGGGCTACACCTTC. Translated: CASTPLGGPSSLSGYTF. This chain connects TRBV5-4 to TRBJ1-2; TRBD1 might be the D (6 bases). Trimming took off 6 bases at V and 8 bases at J, with 29 bases between the two ends. Germline CDR1 SGHNT, CDR2 YYREEE (reference sequence). CDR3 length equals 17 residues.

The rearrangement links TRBV10-3 to TRBJ2-2; possible D gene TRBD2, 5 bases. With 6 bases removed from V and 3 bases from J, the gap between germline ends came to 11 bases. Germline CDR1 is ENHRY and CDR2 is SYGVKD. The CDR3 runs 14 residues. The CDR3 DNA sequence: TGTGCCATCAGACTAGTCATGGACACCGGGGAGCTGTTTTTT. Translation gives CAIRLVMDTGELFF.

The genes are TRBV10-3 and TRBJ1-1, with a possible D match to TRBD1 (6 bases). Germline V gives CDR1 ENHRY, CDR2 SYGVKD. The CDR3 has 16 amino acids. V gave up 0 bases and J gave up 0 bases, with 11 bases separating them. For the CDR3, the DNA is TGTGCCATCAGTGAGTCCGAAACAGGGATGAACACTGAAGCTTTCTTT. It encodes CAISESETGMNTEAFF.

The chain is built from TRBV5-5 and TRBJ2-3; 11 nucleotides line up with TRBD2. The CDR3 extends over 19 amino acids. V trimming: 4 bases; J trimming: 2 bases; junction bases outside the gene matches: 15. Germline V gives CDR1 SGHKS, CDR2 YYEKEE (reference sequence). This CDR3 reads CASSHSQRLAGILTDTQYF. Written as DNA, the CDR3 is TGTGCCAGCAGCCATAGTCAACGACTAGCGGGGATACTCACAGATACGCAGTATTTT.

The chain is built from TRBV10-3 and TRBJ2-7; 9 bases are a match to TRBD2. The CDR3 is 13 residues long. Germline CDR1 ENHRY, CDR2 SYGVKD. V was pared by 7 bases and J by 5 bases, with 6 bases of the junction left unmatched. The CDR3 reads CAINAGGEDEQYF. CDR3 DNA sequence: TGTGCCATCAACGCGGGAGGGGAGGACGAGCAGTACTTC.

The chain combines TRBV28 with TRBJ2-7; tentative D call: TRBD1 (6 bases). Looked up from germline, CDR1 is MDHEN and CDR2 is SYDVKM. Between the trimmed V and J ends, which lost 5 bases and 6 bases, there was a span of 14 bases. The CDR3 consists of 13 residues. CDR3: CASSANRVSEQYF. The DNA of the CDR3 is TGTGCCAGCAGTGCAAACAGGGTTAGCGAGCAGTACTTC.

This clone was detected only a few times. This chain links TRBV5-4 with TRBJ1-2, with 8 bases lining up with TRBD1. Germline V lookup: CDR1 SGHNT, CDR2 YYREEE (reference sequence). This CDR3 spans 14 amino acids. J gave up 5 bases and V 4 bases, and 7 bases lay outside the gene matches. In nucleotides, the CDR3 is TGTGCCAGCAGCACTAGGACAGGGACGTATGGCTACACCTTC. Translating it yields CASSTRTGTYGYTF. The whole variable domain, filled in from reference TRBV5-4 and TRBJ1-2, reads ETGVTQSPTHLIKTRGQQVTLRCSSQSGHNTVSWYQQALGQGPQFIFQYYREEENGRGNFPPRFSGLQFPNYSSELNVNALELDDSALYLCASSTRTGTYGYTFGSGTRLTVV.

The J gene is TRBJ2-1, the V gene TRBV7-7, with 9 bases aligning to TRBD2. CDR3 length: 16 amino acids. V shed 3 bases and J 6 bases; nucleotides not matched to a gene: 9. Germline CDR1 SSHAT, CDR2 FNYEAQ (reference sequence). In DNA form, the CDR3 reads TGTGCCAGCAGCTTTCGGCGGGGGGGGCCCCTCAATGAGCAGTTCTTC. Translated, it gives CASSFRRGGPLNEQFF. The full variable domain, with the rest looked up from reference TRBV7-7 and TRBJ2-1, is GAGVSQSPRYKVTKRGQDVTLRCDPISSHATLYWYQQALGQGPEFLTYFNYEAQPDKSGLPSDRFSAERPEGSISTLTIQRTEQRDSAMYRCASSFRRGGPLNEQFFGPGTRLTVL.

V and J are TRBV29-1 and TRBJ1-1; 7 nucleotides line up with TRBD1. Germline lookup yields CDR1 SQVTM and CDR2 ANQGSEA. This CDR3 has 13 amino acids. The junction had 6 bases not matched to a gene; V was cut back by 7 bases and J by 1 base. The CDR3 DNA reads as TGCAGCGCAACAGGGGACAGGAACACTGAAGCTTTCTTT. This encodes CSATGDRNTEAFF. Full variable domain (rest looked up from reference TRBV29-1 and TRBJ1-1): SAVISQKPSRDICQRGTSLTIQCQVDSQVTMMFWYRQQPGQSLTLIATANQGSEATYESGFVIDKFPISRPNLTFSTLTVSNMSPEDSSIYLCSATGDRNTEAFFGQGTRLTVV.

The chain combines TRBV5-1 with TRBJ2-6, with D possibly TRBD2 on 5 matching bases. The length of the CDR3 is 14 residues. The ends were cut back, 5 bases at V and 0 bases at J, with 6 bases in the middle. The germline V gene has CDR1 SGHRS and CDR2 YFSETQ. The CDR3 DNA reads TGCGCCAGCAGTGAGGGCTCTGGGGCCAACGTCCTGACTTTC. Translating gives CASSEGSGANVLTF.

The gene calls are TRBV7-9 and TRBJ1-6, with a weak D call TRBD1 (5 bases). From germline, CDR1 is SEHNR and CDR2 FQNEAQ (reference sequence). V was cut by 6 bases and J by 4 bases, with 16 bases left in between. There are 16 residues in the CDR3. The CDR3 sequence: CASRPAGLQYNSPLHF. The CDR3 coding sequence is TGTGCCAGCAGACCCGCGGGACTCCAGTATAATTCACCCCTCCACTTT.

The V call is TRBV27, the J call TRBJ1-5; 9 positions match TRBD1. With 7 bases clipped from V and 6 bases from J, the junction kept 7 bases outside the gene matches. The CDR3 contains 14 residues. Germline CDR1 reads MNHEY; CDR2 reads SMNVEV (reference sequence). The CDR3 region is CASNGQGSGQPQHF. CDR3 nucleotide sequence: TGTGCCAGCAATGGACAGGGGAGCGGTCAGCCCCAGCATTTT.

This clone occurred a few times. This chain links TRBV14 with TRBJ1-1, with a tentative D call TRBD1 (5 bases). The CDR3 spans 12 residues. Trimming removed 4 bases from V and 10 bases from J, with 13 bases in between. The germline CDR1 and CDR2 sequences are SGHDN and FVKESK. This CDR3 reads CASSPGGFRAFF. The CDR3 bases are TGTGCCAGCAGCCCGGGGGGATTTCGAGCTTTCTTT.

The rearrangement uses TRBV13 and TRBJ1-1, with D uncertain. V shed 7 bases and J shed 3 bases, with 12 bases lying between them. CDR3 length equals 13 residues. Germline V gene data show CDR1 as PRHDT and CDR2 as FYEKMQ (reference sequence). The CDR3 DNA sequence: TGTGCCAGCACCATGGAGAGGGACACTGAAGCTTTCTTT. Amino acid sequence: CASTMERDTEAFF.